This record looks at one T cell receptor (beta chain) sequence and its context. Data came from immunoSEQ multiplex PCR; TCRdb stores just in-frame clones and leaves some out. The profile shows approximately 70,000 clones, more than 85% of them singletons. These data belong to a study of blood T cell repertoires in COVID-19. Looking at the study overall: Sources were T cells, B-cell-depleted T cells, or PBMCs; the material itself was cDNA or gDNA.

The germline gives CDR1 SGHKS, CDR2 YYEKEE (reference sequence). The CDR3 is 15 residues long. J lost 5 bases, V lost 4 bases, and 5 bases had no gene match. This sequence originates from a man between 35 and 55 years old with COVID-19, enrolled during active disease. What was sequenced was peripheral blood. This chain uses TRBV5-5 with TRBJ1-5, with 11 bases that match TRBD1. CDR3 bases: TGTGCCAGCAGCGGGGGGACAGGGGGTTATCAGCCCCAGCATTTT. It is translated as CASSGGTGGYQPQHF.